The 9 T cell receptor beta chains below come from one sample, sequenced in a study of cytomegalovirus exposure and HLA in healthy donors. The PCR was carried out with 60 Vbeta primers and 13 Jbeta primers. The repertoire was sequenced with immunoSEQ multiplex PCR; TCRdb's copy has only in-frame clones and lacks some. This sample carries approximately 250,000 clones, over 75% of them seen once, and the ten largest clones take approximately 0.47%. Material: PBMCs. These receptors all stem from a boy between 10 and 17 years old in good health and CMV-seronegative.

The J gene is TRBJ1-5, the V gene TRBV27; possible D gene TRBD1, 6 bases. This CDR3 has 15 amino acids. Germline loops: CDR1 MNHEY, CDR2 SMNVEV (reference sequence). V lost 5 bases and J lost 8, with 19 bases in between. This chain's CDR3 is CASSPKRQAYEPQHF. DNA of the CDR3: TGTGCCAGCAGTCCAAAACGACAGGCCTACGAGCCCCAGCATTTT.

This clone was picked up a small number of times. The V and J genes are TRBV27 and TRBJ1-2, with 7 bases identical to TRBD1. The CDR3 loop spans 13 amino acids. V lost 7 bases, J lost 6 bases, and 8 bases stayed unmatched. Germline V gene data show CDR1 as MNHEY and CDR2 as SMNVEV (reference sequence). The CDR3 region is CASTSGGWDGYTF. CDR3 sequence (DNA): TGTGCCAGCACCTCAGGGGGGTGGGATGGCTACACCTTC.

The chain couples TRBV19 to TRBJ1-2; a possible D gene is TRBD1 (5 bases). This CDR3 is 11 amino acids long. V was shortened by 5 bases and J by 8 bases, with 9 bases between the two germline ends. The germline V gene encodes CDR1 LNHDA and CDR2 SQIVND (reference sequence). For the CDR3, the DNA is TGTGCCAGTAGTGCAGGGATCGGCTACACCTTC. Translating it yields CASSAGIGYTF.

The rearrangement joins TRBV7-6 to TRBJ1-1, with 8 nucleotides matching TRBD1. The CDR3 runs 15 residues. V was pared by 4 bases and J by 6 bases, with 10 bases of the junction left unmatched. Germline V gives CDR1 SGHVS, CDR2 FNYEAQ. The CDR3 region has the DNA TGTGCCAGCAGCTCGTATCAGGGGGCTGACGCTGAAGCTTTCTTT. Translating gives CASSSYQGADAEAFF.

The table lists this clone with a count of one. The chain uses TRBV28 and TRBJ2-1; D gene unclear. V was shortened by 3 bases and J by 6 bases, with 12 bases between the two germline ends. The germline CDR1 and CDR2 sequences are MDHEN and SYDVKM. The CDR3 runs 14 residues. CDR3 amino acids: CASSLGSIVNEQFF. In DNA form, the CDR3 reads TGTGCCAGCAGTTTGGGTAGCATAGTCAATGAGCAGTTCTTC. Using reference TRBV28 and TRBJ2-1 for the parts outside the CDR3, the full variable domain is DVKVTQSSRYLVKRTGEKVFLECVQDMDHENMFWYRQDPGLGLRLIYFSYDVKMKEKGDIPEGYSVSREKKERFSLILESASTNQTSMYLCASSLGSIVNEQFFGPGTRLTVL.

The J gene is TRBJ1-2, the V gene TRBV19; no reliable D call. V gave up 3 bases and J gave up 6 bases, with 14 bases separating them. This CDR3 spans 14 amino acids. Germline values: CDR1 LNHDA, CDR2 SQIVND (reference sequence). CDR3 protein: CASSMLLAGDGYTF. CDR3 nucleotide sequence: TGTGCCAGTAGTATGCTCCTCGCGGGCGATGGCTACACCTTC.

The V and J genes are TRBV19 and TRBJ1-5, with 7 bases matching TRBD1. Germline lookup yields CDR1 LNHDA and CDR2 SQIVND (reference sequence). The ends lost 6 bases at V and 1 base at J; junction bases unmatched: 18. There are 19 residues in the CDR3. CDR3 loop: CASSPLPFDRENSNQPQHF. DNA for the CDR3: TGTGCCAGTAGCCCCTTACCATTTGACAGGGAGAACAGCAATCAGCCCCAGCATTTT.

There are a few counts of this clone. The chain has TRBV21-1 and TRBJ1-1; TRBD1, the D gene given by the table, was not confirmed from the DNA. TRBV21-1 is a documented pseudogene. The CDR3 length is 13 residues. CDR3 nucleotides: TGTGCCAGCAGCACAATAACAGAGACTGAAGCTTTCTTT. This codes for CASSTITETEAFF.

This chain links TRBV5-1 with TRBJ2-7, with TRBD1 identical over 9 bases. This CDR3 contains 15 residues. V was pared by 0 bases and J by 9 bases, with 10 bases of the junction left unmatched. CDR1 and CDR2 from the germline V gene are SGHRS and YFSETQ. Here the CDR3 DNA reads TGCGCCAGCAGCTTGGGGGACAGGGAGTCCATTGTGCAGTACTTC. Translated, it gives CASSLGDRESIVQYF.